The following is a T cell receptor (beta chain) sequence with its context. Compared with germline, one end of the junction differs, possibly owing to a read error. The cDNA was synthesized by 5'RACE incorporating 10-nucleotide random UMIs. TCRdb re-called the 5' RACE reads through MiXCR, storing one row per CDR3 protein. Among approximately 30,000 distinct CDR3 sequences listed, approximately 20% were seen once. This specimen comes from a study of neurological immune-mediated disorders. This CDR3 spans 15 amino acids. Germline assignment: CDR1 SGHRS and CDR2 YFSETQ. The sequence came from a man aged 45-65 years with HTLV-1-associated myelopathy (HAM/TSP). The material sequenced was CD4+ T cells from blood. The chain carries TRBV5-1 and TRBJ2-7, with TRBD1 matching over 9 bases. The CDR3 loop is CASSLAGTGSYEQYF. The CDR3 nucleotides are TGTGCCAGCAGCTTGGCCGGGACAGGGTCCTACGAGCAGTACTTC.